The 15 T cell receptor beta chains reported below all come from one sample, sequenced in a study of T-cell memory formation after mild COVID-19. A single record per CDR3 protein comes from TCRdb applying MiXCR to the 5' RACE reads. Of 580,000 or so distinct CDR3 sequences in the sample, approximately 15% were seen once. What was sequenced was PBMCs or a T cell subset sorted from them (not recorded which). These receptors all stem from an adult woman who had mild COVID-19 (a few samples of this study predate the infection). Cell type and time point are not known.

This chain joins TRBV6-2 or TRBV6-3 and TRBJ2-6; D is perhaps TRBD1 (6 bases). Per germline, CDR1 MNHEY and CDR2 SVGEGT. The germline V and J ends were trimmed by 7 bases and 0 bases, with 19 bases remaining between them. The length of the CDR3 is 18 residues. For the CDR3, the DNA is TGTGCCAGCAAACCTGGACAGCCCCCTGACTCTGGGGCCAACGTCCTGACTTTC. Its translation is CASKPGQPPDSGANVLTF.

The V call is TRBV10-2, the J call TRBJ2-1; 15 nucleotides agree with TRBD2. V trimming: 0 bases; J trimming: 8 bases; junction bases outside the gene matches: 8. Germline V gene lookup returns CDR1 WSHSY and CDR2 SAAADI. The CDR3 loop spans 18 amino acids. The CDR3 nucleotides read TGCGCCAGCAGTGAGTCTAGGACTAGCGGGAGGGTAGAAGATGAGCAGTTCTTC. Residues: CASSESRTSGRVEDEQFF.

This chain links TRBV20-1 with TRBJ1-2; unclear D gene. The germline V and J ends were trimmed by 3 bases and 3 bases, with 14 bases remaining between them. The CDR3 sequence is 14 residues long. CDR1 is DFQATT, CDR2 SNEGSKA, per germline (reference sequence). The CDR3 DNA sequence: TGCAGTGCTAGTATGGTTACCGGGGACTATGGCTACACCTTC. Translation: CSASMVTGDYGYTF.

J is TRBJ2-1 and V is TRBV5-1; a weak D match, TRBD2 (5 bases). The CDR3 loop spans 17 amino acids. Germline CDR1 is SGHRS and CDR2 is YFSETQ. Trimming left V 4 bases short and J 4 bases short, with 21 bases between. CDR3 bases: TGCGCCAGCAGCCACAACGTTGAGGGCAGGAGTTACAATGAGCAGTTCTTC. It is translated as CASSHNVEGRSYNEQFF.

This sequence joins TRBV12-3 or TRBV12-4 and TRBJ1-2, with 7 bases matching TRBD1. The CDR3 is 16 residues long. The V and J ends lost 2 bases and 4 bases, in that order; junction bases with no gene match: 10. The CDR3 is CASSLSPSTGSYGYTF. The CDR3 DNA reads TGTGCCAGCAGTTTATCCCCCTCGACAGGGTCCTATGGCTACACCTTC.

This clonotype was seen ten or more times. The V call is TRBV3-1, the J call TRBJ2-3, with D unclear. Trimming left V 1 base short and J 5 bases short, with 4 bases between. The length of the CDR3 is 12 residues. CDR1 is LGHDT and CDR2 is YNNKEL in the germline V gene (reference sequence). This chain's CDR3 is CASSQGIDTQYF. Written as DNA, the CDR3 is TGTGCCAGCAGCCAAGGAATAGATACGCAGTATTTT.

This clonotype was seen more than once but under ten times. This rearrangement joins TRBV4-1 to TRBJ2-2; no clear D. CDR3 length equals 13 residues. Germline V gene lookup returns CDR1 MGHRA and CDR2 YSYEKL. V gave up 4 bases and J gave up 5 bases, with 8 bases separating them. CDR3 DNA: TGCGCCAGCAGCCCCAGTAAGACCGGGGAGCTGTTTTTT. Its protein is CASSPSKTGELFF.

The CDR3 protein is CASRAVGQVNIQYF. CDR3 in DNA: TGTGCCAGCAGGGCGGTGGGGCAGGTAAACATTCAGTACTTC. The chain employs TRBV3-1 and TRBJ2-4, with a weak D call TRBD1 (5 bases). V lost 6 bases and J lost 6, with 15 bases in between. Germline assignment: CDR1 LGHDT and CDR2 YNNKEL (reference sequence). The CDR3 is made up of 14 amino acids.

This clonotype has more than one count but fewer than ten. The chain recombines TRBV5-6 with TRBJ1-1; the match to TRBD1 covers 7 bases. Trimming removed 0 bases from V and 0 bases from J; junction bases left unmatched: 5. CDR3 length: 16 residues. Per the germline V gene, CDR1 is SGHDT and CDR2 is YYEEEE. This CDR3 reads CASSLDRGLVNTEAFF. CDR3 coding DNA: TGTGCCAGCAGCTTGGACAGGGGCTTGGTGAACACTGAAGCTTTCTTT.

The chain employs TRBV6-1 and TRBJ2-7; tentatively, D is TRBD1 (5 bases). Deletions cut 1 base from V and 8 bases from J, with 9 bases between. In germline, CDR1 is MNHNS, CDR2 SASEGT. CDR3 length: 12 amino acids. The CDR3 is CASSEEDTQQYF. CDR3 DNA: TGTGCCAGCAGTGAAGAGGACACCCAGCAGTACTTC.

This clonotype was picked up many times. The J gene is TRBJ2-3, the V gene TRBV7-7; D remains ambiguous. There are 15 residues in the CDR3. The germline V and J ends were trimmed by 1 base and 3 bases, with 11 bases remaining between them. Germline CDR1 reads SSHAT; CDR2 reads FNYEAQ (reference sequence). The CDR3 sequence is CASSLGFGRTDTQYF. CDR3 nucleotides: TGTGCCAGCAGCTTAGGTTTCGGCAGAACAGATACGCAGTATTTT.

The CDR3 DNA reads TGTGCCAGCAGCTTAGTGGGGACTAGCGGGAGCCCCCGCGGTGAGCAGTTCTTC. It specifies CASSLVGTSGSPRGEQFF. This chain connects TRBV7-2 to TRBJ2-1; 14 nucleotides line up with TRBD2. V shed 1 base, J shed 9 bases, and the junction held 11 bases outside the gene matches. CDR1 is SGHTA and CDR2 is FQGNSA in the germline V gene. The CDR3 spans 18 residues.

The gene calls are TRBV9 and TRBJ2-5, with D tentatively TRBD2 (6 bases). The V and J ends lost 2 bases and 12 bases respectively, with 14 bases between them. The CDR3 loop spans 12 amino acids. Germline CDR1 and CDR2: SGDLS and YYNGEE. CDR3 in DNA: TGTGCCAGCAGCGTGTCTAGCGTCCCTAAGTACTTC. It is translated as CASSVSSVPKYF.

This clonotype was counted only a few times. The chain couples TRBV10-2 to TRBJ2-1; TRBD2 agrees at 8 bases. Unmatched junction bases numbered 10, after V lost 7 bases and J lost 8 bases. The CDR3 extends over 14 amino acids. Looked up from germline, CDR1 is WSHSY and CDR2 is SAAADI. The CDR3 sequence is CASNPSRRGDEQFF. The DNA for the CDR3 is TGCGCCAGCAACCCATCTAGGCGGGGGGATGAGCAGTTCTTC.

This clonotype has only a few counts. The chain combines TRBV2 with TRBJ1-1; D unresolved. The CDR3 contains 10 residues. Germline V lookup: CDR1 SNHLY, CDR2 FYNNEI. Trimming shortened V by 9 bases and J by 7 bases, and 9 bases separated the two germline ends. In DNA form, the CDR3 reads TGTGCCAGTCTGGGCAGTGAAGCTTTCTTT. It specifies CASLGSEAFF.